This TCR beta chain was captured in a study of blood T cell repertoires in COVID-19. On the study more broadly: The United States, Italy and Spain provided the acute and convalescent COVID-19 samples.

The age range of participants was roughly 18 to 90 years, with residence in about two dozen US areas. Each participant's cohort was designated according to participant-reported clinical history. Original handling: Amplification of reference gene primers provided the estimated nucleated cell counts. Some clones are missing from TCRdb's copy, which holds only in-frame ones; the method was immunoSEQ multiplex PCR. That table gives V, J and clone size, and the DNA gave D and trimming. Here the sample spans approximately 81,000 clones, around 88% being singletons. CDR3 size: 16 residues. The germline V gene encodes CDR1 SGHRS and CDR2 YFSETQ. V was clipped by 2 bases and J by 2 bases, with 15 bases between them.

Material for sequencing was PBMCs or T cells enriched from blood (not recorded which). The clonotype was recovered from a woman aged 50 to 60 with acute COVID-19. V usage is TRBV5-1 and J usage is TRBJ2-3; tentatively, D is TRBD2 (7 bases). Here the CDR3 reads CASSFGGLANTDTQYF. The CDR3 DNA reads as TGCGCCAGCAGCTTCGGGGGGCTAGCGAACACAGATACGCAGTATTTT.